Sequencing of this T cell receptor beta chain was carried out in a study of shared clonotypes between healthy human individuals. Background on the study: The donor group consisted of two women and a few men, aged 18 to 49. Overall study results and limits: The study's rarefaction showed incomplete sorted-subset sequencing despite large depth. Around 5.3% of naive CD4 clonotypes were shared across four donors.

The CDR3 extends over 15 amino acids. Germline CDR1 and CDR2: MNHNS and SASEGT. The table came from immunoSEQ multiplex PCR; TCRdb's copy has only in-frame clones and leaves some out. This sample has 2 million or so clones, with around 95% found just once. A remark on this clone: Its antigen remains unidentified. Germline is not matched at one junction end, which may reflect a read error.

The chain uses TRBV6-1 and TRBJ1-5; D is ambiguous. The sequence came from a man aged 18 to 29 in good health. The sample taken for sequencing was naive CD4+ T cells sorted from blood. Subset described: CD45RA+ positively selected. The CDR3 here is CASSEAPQSSQPQHF. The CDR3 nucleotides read TGTGCCAGCAGTGAAGCCCCTCAGAGCAGTCAGCCCCAGCATTTT.